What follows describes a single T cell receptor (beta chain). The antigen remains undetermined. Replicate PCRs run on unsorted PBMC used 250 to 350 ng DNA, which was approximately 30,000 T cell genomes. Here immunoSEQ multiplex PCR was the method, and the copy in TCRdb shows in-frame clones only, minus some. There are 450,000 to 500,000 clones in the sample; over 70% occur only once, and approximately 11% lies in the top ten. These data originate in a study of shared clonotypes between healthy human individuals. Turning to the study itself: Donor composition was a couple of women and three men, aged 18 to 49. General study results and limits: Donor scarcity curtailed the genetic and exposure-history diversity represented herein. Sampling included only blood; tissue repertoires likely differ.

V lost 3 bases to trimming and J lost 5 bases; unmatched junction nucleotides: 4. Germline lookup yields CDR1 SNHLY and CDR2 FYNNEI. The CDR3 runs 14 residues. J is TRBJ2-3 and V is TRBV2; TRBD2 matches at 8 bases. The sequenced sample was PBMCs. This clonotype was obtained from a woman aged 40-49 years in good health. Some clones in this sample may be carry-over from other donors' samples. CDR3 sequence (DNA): TGTGCCAGCAGTGACGGGGGGGCTGGAGATACGCAGTATTTT. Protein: CASSDGGAGDTQYF.